The TCR beta chain under discussion was sequenced for a study of shared clonotypes between healthy human individuals. Study-level results: Sequencing depth was expected to affect clonotype sharing among donors. Investigators collected only blood, and repertoires in tissues likely differ.

Profiling relied on immunoSEQ multiplex PCR, and the TCRdb table lists in-frame clones only, not all of them. The profile shows about 1,900,000 clones, approximately 94% of them singletons. CD45RO-negative, CCR7-positively selected cells formed the naive CD8 fraction, excluding terminally differentiated effector memory CD45RA+ cells. Of note for this clone: Its cognate antigen is unknown.

This TCR came from a man aged 18 to 30 in good health. The sample comprised naive CD8+ T cells sorted from blood.

DNA of the CDR3: TGTGCCAGCAGCTCTAGCAGGGAGTGGACCGGGGAGCTGTTTTTT. Amino acids: CASSSSREWTGELFF. The chain carries TRBV5-8 and TRBJ2-2; either TRBD1 or TRBD2 may supply D (5 bases each). The CDR3 runs to 15 residues. Trimming left V 3 bases short and J 5 bases short, with 14 bases between. CDR1 and CDR2 from the germline V gene are SGHTS and YDEGEE.